This TCR beta chain derives from a study of Ad26.COV2.S vaccination and SARS-CoV-2 variants. Turning to the study itself: Vaccine-arm donor from the placebo-controlled COV1001 Ad26.COV2.S trial. The authors gave Ad26.COV2.S intramuscularly, either once or twice 56 days apart.

Data came from immunoSEQ multiplex PCR; TCRdb stores just in-frame clones and leaves some out. This sample yields approximately 350,000 clones, of which around 87% are seen a single time; around 3.7% belongs to the top ten. Documented treatment: some 20 received Ad26.COV2.S at low or high dose, single or two shots; roughly 5 received placebo; per-sample allocation not given. Repertoires come from day 63 after the first vaccine or placebo injection. The CDR3 consists of 14 residues. V was trimmed by 2 bases and J by 4 bases, leaving 11 bases between them. Per the germline V gene, CDR1 is LGHDT and CDR2 is YNNKEL (reference sequence). Overall study findings and caveats: Reports say spike-specific CD8+ and CD4+ T cell responses covered substantial breadth after vaccination. Total T cell responses, in the TCR breadth and depth analyses, may have been underestimated.

Note on this clone: Its antigen remains unidentified.

The chain uses TRBV3-1 (or the pseudogene TRBV3-2) and TRBJ2-5, with D possibly being TRBD1 or TRBD2 (6 bases each). The receptor's source is a person between 18 and 59 years old who received the Ad26.COV2.S COVID-19 vaccine or a placebo. The specimen was peripheral blood, collected in a trial of Ad26.COV2.S vaccine versus placebo. The CDR3 DNA sequence: TGTGCCAGCAGCCAAAGGGGGGACGGAGAGACCCAGTACTTC. Its protein product is CASSQRGDGETQYF.